The entry below gives a single T cell receptor beta chain sequence along with its context. V shed 6 bases, J shed 5 bases, and the junction held 9 bases outside the gene matches. Germline values: CDR1 SGHRS, CDR2 YFSETQ. The CDR3 length is 15 residues. When the RNA was reverse transcribed, random hexamers were used with an input of 0.5 to 1 ug. TCRdb re-called the immunoSEQ multiplex PCR reads with MiXCR, one entry per CDR3 protein. The sample has 300,000 or so distinct CDR3 sequences, approximately 90% seen once; the top ten hold about 0.07%. The data stem from a study of CD8 T cells in Susac syndrome.

The sequence was obtained from a human donor with multiple sclerosis. Sequenced: CD4+ T cells from PBMCs. The chain recombines TRBV5-1 with TRBJ2-1; 9 positions agree with TRBD1. For the CDR3, the DNA is TGCGCCAGCACGACAGGGGGTTCCCTTAACAATGAGCAGTTCTTC. Translating it yields CASTTGGSLNNEQFF. The whole variable domain, remainder taken from reference TRBV5-1 and TRBJ2-1, is KAGVTQTPRYLIKTRGQQVTLSCSPISGHRSVSWYQQTPGQGLQFLFEYFSETQRNKGNFPGRFSGRQFSNSRSEMNVSTLELGDSALYLCASTTGGSLNNEQFFGPGTRLTVL.